A selection of T cell receptor beta chains follows, all from one sample in a study of OX40 agonist ivuxolimab in advanced cancers. Data came from immunoSEQ multiplex PCR; TCRdb stores just in-frame clones and leaves some out. The repertoire has roughly 35,000 clones, 81% of them found once; the top ten carry approximately 21%. Material: CD4+ or CD8+ T cells sorted from blood, obtained in a trial of the OX40 agonist ivuxolimab. These receptors all stem from an adult with an advanced solid tumor such as melanoma, head and neck, liver or kidney cancer. Each CDR3 is given with its conserved first and last residue. Fields, in order: V gene, J gene, D gene, clone size, CDR3 protein, CDR3 DNA. The D gene is left open where the match is weak. Not every row has a clone size; where given, it reads once, few, many or a size class.

TRBV2	TRBJ1-1	TRBD1	-	CASGKTGMNTEAFF	TGTGCCAGCGGGAAGACAGGGATGAACACTGAAGCTTTCTTT
TRBV28	TRBJ2-3	-	-	CASSFSTVNTQYF	TGTGCCAGCAGTTTTAGTACGGTAAATACGCAGTATTTT
TRBV7-2	TRBJ1-6	-	once	CASSLARSYNSPLHF	TGTGCCAGCAGCTTAGCACGCTCCTATAATTCACCCCTCCACTTT
TRBV6-1	TRBJ2-3	-	-	CASSENTDTQYF	TGTGCCAGCAGTGAGAATACAGATACGCAGTATTTT
TRBV9	TRBJ1-3	-	-	CASSVPGHWAGNTIYF	TGTGCCAGCAGCGTCCCGGGACATTGGGCTGGAAACACCATATATTTT
TRBV18	TRBJ2-2	-	-	CASSPLGSANTGELFF	TGTGCCAGCTCACCCCTTGGCAGCGCGAACACCGGGGAGCTGTTTTTT
TRBV11-2	TRBJ1-1	-	-	CASSLVGRHTEAFF	TGTGCCAGCAGCTTAGTGGGCAGGCACACTGAAGCTTTCTTT
TRBV4-3	TRBJ2-2	-	few	CASSQEYGRNGELFF	TGCGCCAGCAGCCAAGAATACGGGCGGAACGGGGAGCTGTTTTTT
TRBV19	TRBJ2-6	-	once	CASSIWGSSGANVLTF	TGTGCCAGTAGTATTTGGGGGAGCTCTGGGGCCAACGTCCTGACTTTC
TRBV16	TRBJ2-1	TRBD2	-	CASSQATSGRYEQFF	TGTGCCAGCAGCCAAGCGACTAGCGGGAGATATGAGCAGTTCTTC
TRBV2	TRBJ2-2	-	-	CASKEGANTGELFF	TGTGCCAGCAAGGAGGGGGCGAACACCGGGGAGCTGTTTTTT
TRBV30	TRBJ1-6	-	large	CAWSKGGNSPLHF	TGTGCCTGGAGTAAGGGGGGGAATTCACCCCTCCACTTT
TRBV19	TRBJ2-3	-	few	CASSIRGAGADTQYF	TGTGCCAGTAGTATAAGGGGGGCTGGTGCAGATACGCAGTATTTT
TRBV11-2	TRBJ2-7	-	-	CASSFPRYEQYF	TGTGCCAGCAGCTTCCCCCGGTACGAGCAGTACTTC
TRBV19	TRBJ1-6	-	-	CASRTQSSYNSPLHF	TGTGCCAGTAGGACACAGAGCTCCTATAATTCACCCCTCCACTTT
TRBV19	TRBJ1-1	-	few	CASSIGRGIGTEAFF	TGTGCCAGTAGTATAGGTCGGGGAATAGGTACTGAAGCTTTCTTT
TRBV19	TRBJ2-2	TRBD1	-	CASSIRYRGNVGELFF	TGTGCCAGTAGTATACGGTACAGGGGGAACGTCGGGGAGCTGTTTTTT
TRBV27	TRBJ2-7	TRBD2	-	CASSLTSGRKDEQYF	TGTGCCAGCAGTTTGACTAGCGGGAGAAAGGACGAGCAGTACTTC
TRBV5-4	TRBJ1-1	-	-	CASSFGQHTEAFF	TGTGCCAGCAGCTTTGGACAGCACACTGAAGCTTTCTTT
TRBV6-5	TRBJ1-5	TRBD1	-	CASSPGQGWNQPQHF	TGTGCCAGCAGCCCGGGACAGGGGTGGAATCAGCCCCAGCATTTT
TRBV15	TRBJ2-7	-	-	CATSRGGSSYEQYF	TGTGCCACCAGCAGAGGCGGCAGTTCCTACGAGCAGTACTTC